This TCR beta chain is drawn from a study of OX40 agonist ivuxolimab in advanced cancers. The repertoire was sequenced with immunoSEQ multiplex PCR; TCRdb's copy has only in-frame clones and lacks some. The repertoire holds some 16,000 clones, with over 75% as singletons. This clone turned up a few times. V lost 0 bases and J lost 3, with 15 bases in between. The CDR3 is made up of 16 amino acids. The V gene's germline CDR1 is MGHRA and CDR2 YSYEKL. The chain recombines TRBV4-1 with TRBJ2-7, with D tentatively TRBD2 (7 bases). The sequence was obtained from an adult with an advanced solid tumor such as melanoma, head and neck, liver or kidney cancer. The source was CD4+ or CD8+ T cells sorted from blood, collected in a trial of the OX40 agonist ivuxolimab. CDR3 amino acids: CASSQDRAGEGYEQYF. The DNA for the CDR3 is TGCGCCAGCAGCCAAGATAGGGCAGGGGAGGGCTACGAGCAGTACTTC.